A selection of T cell receptor beta chains follows, all from one sample in a study of CD8 T cells in ankylosing spondylitis. Each CDR3 protein is one row after TCRdb ran MiXCR on the 5' RACE reads. Of approximately 260,000 distinct CDR3 sequences in the sample, approximately 9% were seen once. The sequencing input was blood, either unsorted or a sorted T cell fraction (not recorded which). These receptors all come from a male donor with ankylosing spondylitis or in good health (not recorded which). Each CDR3 is given with its conserved first and last residue. Clone size, where shown, is once, few, many, or a class for clones that have expanded.

v_gene	j_gene	abundance	CDR3aa
TRBV12-3/TRBV12-4	TRBJ2-3	-	CASSLVAGGPTDTQYF
TRBV20-1	TRBJ1-2	many	CSARNRGYGYTF
TRBV11-2	TRBJ2-1	few	CASSFSGRWSYNEQFF
TRBV7-9	TRBJ2-1	-	CASIPGPGRSYNEQFF
TRBV30	TRBJ1-1	-	CAWRAPWGGNTEAFF
TRBV20-1	TRBJ2-1	many	CSASPDREINEQFF
TRBV15	TRBJ2-1	many	CATSRDRAGLGNEQFF
TRBV9	TRBJ2-7	many	CASSPWGGSYEQYF
TRBV7-2	TRBJ2-3	few	CASIPKIAGVVDTQYF
TRBV27	TRBJ1-1	many	CASSNGVSTEAFF
TRBV13	TRBJ2-7	many	CASSHQDYEQYF